The present TCR beta chain was sequenced within a study of T cell responses to AZD1222 COVID-19 vaccine. Germline V gene sequence: CDR1 SGDLS, CDR2 YYNGEE. The CDR3 spans 17 residues. Losses at the gene ends were 3 bases for V and 5 bases for J; bases not matched to a gene: 9. Libraries were prepared by immunoSEQ multiplex PCR; TCRdb keeps only in-frame clonotypes and omits some of them. The sample comprises 100,000 to 150,000 clones, around 87% of which are singletons, and less than 11% rests with the top ten. This clonotype originated in an adult in good health. The J gene is TRBJ2-3, the V gene TRBV9; 13 bases line up with TRBD2. Material: peripheral blood, obtained on day 0 of AZD1222 vaccination. The CDR3 DNA is TGTGCCAGCAGCGACGGCCCCGGGACTAGCGGGGTAGATACGCAGTATTTT. Amino acids: CASSDGPGTSGVDTQYF.